Listed below are T cell receptor beta chains from one sample, sequenced in a study of T cell responses to AZD1222 COVID-19 vaccine. Only in-frame clones appear in the TCRdb table, and some are missing; sequencing was by immunoSEQ multiplex PCR. The table includes 110,000 to 150,000 clones, approximately 92% detected once. The sample was peripheral blood, taken on day 0 of AZD1222 vaccination. All receptors come from an adult in good health. The CDR3 runs from the conserved cysteine through the conserved F or W. Each record gives: V gene, J gene, CDR3 protein.

TRBV19	TRBJ2-7	CASGSSYEQYF
TRBV11-3	TRBJ2-2	CASSLVDTGELFF
TRBV28	TRBJ2-5	CATRRMVQETQYF
TRBV6-5	TRBJ1-2	CASRIDRGRDGYTF
TRBV30	TRBJ1-2	CAWSIAGGSNYGYTF
TRBV2	TRBJ1-5	CASSDDTDAAQHF
TRBV18	TRBJ1-2	CASSPTGDGYTF
TRBV30	TRBJ1-6	CAWSTWDGSLSPLHF
TRBV5-1	TRBJ1-2	CASSPTPGTGDGYTF
TRBV19	TRBJ1-1	CASSWTGTVSEAFF
TRBV6-6	TRBJ1-1	CASEPDTEAFF
TRBV6-5	TRBJ2-1	CASSQGPFNEQFF
TRBV2	TRBJ1-2	CASTGTGVFYGYTF
TRBV6-4	TRBJ1-5	CASRDTGSGNQPQHF
TRBV15	TRBJ2-2	CATSIDMNTGELFF
TRBV6-2/TRBV6-3	TRBJ1-4	CASSSTSTNEKLFF
TRBV18	TRBJ1-1	CASSPFGEGTEAFF
TRBV28	TRBJ2-1	CASSLGNTEQFF
TRBV3-1/TRBV3-2	TRBJ2-2	CASSQAGVTGELFF
TRBV14	TRBJ2-1	CASSPKSGRAKNEQFF
TRBV4-2	TRBJ2-1	CASSHVGLAGDNEQFF
TRBV18	TRBJ1-4	CASSPAAPGTNEKLFF
TRBV19	TRBJ1-5	CASTSPPREKGQPQHF
TRBV7-8	TRBJ2-1	CASSFLGGYLSSYNEQFF
TRBV20-1	TRBJ1-1	CSASEGAYTEAFF
TRBV9	TRBJ1-5	CASSWDSSNQPQHF
TRBV6-5	TRBJ1-3	CASRGTRSSGNTIYF
TRBV5-4	TRBJ2-3	CASFVWGGYTDTQYF